The following is a TCR beta chain sequence with its context. The germline gives CDR1 SGHVS, CDR2 FQNEAQ. V was trimmed by 6 bases and J by 4 bases, leaving 13 bases between them. This CDR3 has 13 amino acids. The entry originates in a study of CD8+CD57+ T cells in acquired aplastic anemia. Those patients picked for sequencing had displayed CD8+CD57+ cell expansion on flow cytometry. By the time of blood sampling, patients had still received no therapy. The template for TCR beta VDJ and CDR3 sequence profiling was genomic DNA. TCRdb passed the reads through MiXCR, listing each CDR3 protein once. The sample holds just over 150,000 distinct CDR3 sequences, around 52% seen once.

The gene calls are TRBV7-8 and TRBJ2-7, with D perhaps matching TRBD2 (5 bases). The clonotype originates from a human donor with aplastic anemia. Sequenced input: sorted CD4+, CD8+, or CD8+CD57+ T cells (not recorded which) from PBMCs. This CDR3 is CASSEGRDYEQYF. The CDR3 nucleotides are TGTGCCAGCAGTGAGGGAAGAGATTACGAGCAGTACTTC.